These T cell receptor beta chains were read from a single sample in a study of blood T cell repertoires in COVID-19. Here immunoSEQ multiplex PCR was the method, and the copy in TCRdb shows in-frame clones only, minus some. The table shows around 68,000 clones, with more than 75% occurring only once. Sequenced material: peripheral blood. These receptors all come from a man over 45 with active COVID-19. The conserved cysteine and the conserved F or W are not part of the CDR3 here. Fields, in order: V gene, CDR3 protein.

v_gene: TRBV25-1; CDR3aa: ASSGQGNTEAF
v_gene: TRBV24-1; CDR3aa: ATSDPGESNEQF
v_gene: TRBV9; CDR3aa: ASSVSLAETGDTQY
v_gene: TRBV7-2; CDR3aa: ASSNWGGPYNEQF
v_gene: TRBV28; CDR3aa: ASSRLPEQF
v_gene: TRBV30; CDR3aa: AWSDSGATQY
v_gene: TRBV10-3; CDR3aa: AISERREQY
v_gene: TRBV28; CDR3aa: ASSFRLAGGRETQY
v_gene: TRBV28; CDR3aa: ASGDSYEQY
v_gene: TRBV28; CDR3aa: ASSLGNTPSVYGYT
v_gene: TRBV4-3; CDR3aa: ASSQLTGLSSGANVLT
v_gene: TRBV6-2/TRBV6-3; CDR3aa: ASSRHRELGNQPQH
v_gene: TRBV12-3/TRBV12-4; CDR3aa: ASSSGDTEAF
v_gene: TRBV11-1; CDR3aa: ASSSIRGLDGYT
v_gene: TRBV24-1; CDR3aa: ATSDLFQGQETQY
v_gene: TRBV10-1; CDR3aa: ASSILAGGLDEQF
v_gene: TRBV9; CDR3aa: ASSVVGGTGRSGANVLT
v_gene: TRBV2; CDR3aa: ASILRGQGGYGYT
v_gene: TRBV27; CDR3aa: ASRYGTSGYYEQY
v_gene: TRBV9; CDR3aa: ASSVAQDAYNEQF
v_gene: TRBV29-1; CDR3aa: SVESSLRETQY
v_gene: TRBV30; CDR3aa: AWRATGFTEAF
v_gene: TRBV5-4; CDR3aa: ASRRDRDTGELF
v_gene: TRBV10-3; CDR3aa: AIRPGGDTPLH
v_gene: TRBV4-1; CDR3aa: ASSPDRDNSPLH
v_gene: TRBV7-8; CDR3aa: ASSLDYGYEQY
v_gene: TRBV9; CDR3aa: ASSVSEGGSPLH
v_gene: TRBV27; CDR3aa: ASGTSLAGGPGGEQY
v_gene: TRBV9; CDR3aa: ASSQTTANTEAF
v_gene: TRBV5-1; CDR3aa: ASSLPAALTRRV
v_gene: TRBV28; CDR3aa: ASRKQGKTDTQY
v_gene: TRBV19; CDR3aa: ASSAGTGGDQPQH
v_gene: TRBV7-2; CDR3aa: ASSGRVNTGELF
v_gene: TRBV4-2; CDR3aa: ASSVSGGNTGELF
v_gene: TRBV6-5; CDR3aa: ASSYSPGLRFNEQF
v_gene: TRBV11-3; CDR3aa: ASSPTGTGVREKLF
v_gene: TRBV7-2; CDR3aa: ASSSGTGGRGYT
v_gene: TRBV5-1; CDR3aa: ASSLEADIYNEQF
v_gene: TRBV4-3; CDR3aa: ASSQDSRQETQY
v_gene: TRBV29-1; CDR3aa: SVPGSTMNTEAF
v_gene: TRBV6-6; CDR3aa: ASTRVKGAAEQY
v_gene: TRBV7-9; CDR3aa: ASSLGEGLIDEQY
v_gene: TRBV5-1; CDR3aa: ASSLDPADTQY
v_gene: TRBV19; CDR3aa: ASSILVRGTGANVLT
v_gene: TRBV7-9; CDR3aa: ASSATSGSVRYEQY